This T cell receptor beta chain comes out of a study of siplizumab effects on memory and regulatory T cells. About this clone itself: The target antigen is unknown.

The table came from immunoSEQ multiplex PCR; TCRdb's copy has only in-frame clones and leaves some out. This table holds some 100,000 clones, 75% to 95% found once. Findings of the study overall: Mappable alloreactive CD4+ clones came from Treg cells around 70% of the time on average with siplizumab, against about 25% in controls. Greater diversity than memory cells seemed evident in naive T cells, which also appeared to be major alloresponse contributors.

The ends were cut back, 5 bases at V and 5 bases at J, with 24 bases in the middle. From germline, CDR1 is SGHTA and CDR2 FQGTGA. The CDR3 runs to 17 residues. Sequencing used CD4+ T cells sorted from blood. The sequence was obtained from a human donor in good health. Some clones in this sample may be carry-over from other donors' samples. The V gene is TRBV7-3, the J gene TRBJ2-5; D possibly uses TRBD1 or TRBD2 (9 bases each). CDR3 sequence reads: CASSPGTSRGTGETQYF. Here the CDR3 DNA reads TGTGCCAGCAGCCCAGGGACTAGCAGGGGGACAGGGGAGACCCAGTACTTC.